The 13 T cell receptor beta chains listed next were all sequenced from one sample in a study of shared clonotypes between healthy human individuals. Assay: immunoSEQ multiplex PCR; the TCRdb copy retains only in-frame clones and omits some. The sample has some 1,600,000 clones, roughly 98% seen once. Sequencing was done on a sample of naive CD4+ T cells sorted from blood. The subset was: CD45RA+ positively selected. The receptors originated from a man younger than 45 in good health.

The chain recombines TRBV28 with TRBJ1-5; D is uncertain. The length of the CDR3 is 14 residues. V lost 3 bases, J lost 3 bases, and 9 bases lay in between. CDR1 is MDHEN and CDR2 is SYDVKM in the germline V gene. CDR3 coding DNA: TGTGCCAGCAGTTTGGGCAGTCCCAATCAGCCCCAGCATTTT. Translating gives CASSLGSPNQPQHF.

In this sample, this clone turned up once. The rearrangement links TRBV18 to TRBJ1-3, with 9 bases fitting TRBD1. Germline trimming cut 3 bases from V and 4 bases from J; bases unmatched to any gene: 7. Germline V gene lookup returns CDR1 KGHSH and CDR2 LQKENI. CDR3 length: 16 residues. The CDR3 coding sequence is TGTGCCAGCTCACCGCTGAACAGGGGGCCAGGAAACACCATATATTTT. Translated, it gives CASSPLNRGPGNTIYF.

This sequence joins TRBV19 and TRBJ2-5, with D hard to call. Trimming cost V 0 bases and J 0 bases, with 8 bases left between them. CDR3 length: 15 amino acids. Germline V gives CDR1 LNHDA, CDR2 SQIVND (reference sequence). CDR3 DNA sequence: TGTGCCAGTAGTATAGATCCGCAGGACCAAGAGACCCAGTACTTC. Amino acids: CASSIDPQDQETQYF.

Remarks on this clone: Other DNA variants within this sample encode the same CDR3. V usage is TRBV28 and J usage is TRBJ2-7; D not certain. CDR1 is MDHEN and CDR2 is SYDVKM in the germline V gene. Trimming took off 3 bases at V and 3 bases at J, with 6 bases between the two ends. CDR3 length: 12 amino acids. The CDR3 loop is CASSFVGYEQYF. CDR3 DNA sequence: TGTGCCAGCAGTTTTGTTGGCTACGAGCAGTACTTC.

The chain recombines TRBV29-1 with TRBJ2-1, with TRBD2 identical over 7 bases. CDR1 and CDR2 (germline): SQVTM, ANQGSEA. V lost 6 bases, J lost 9 bases, and 5 bases stayed unmatched. The CDR3 length is 11 residues. DNA of the CDR3: TGCAGCGTCTTACTAGCGCCTGAGCAGTTCTTC. It yields the protein CSVLLAPEQFF.

The chain is built from TRBV11-2 and TRBJ2-3; 11 positions match TRBD1. V lost 5 bases to trimming and J lost 5 bases; unmatched junction nucleotides: 9. This CDR3 region has 16 residues. The germline V gene has CDR1 SGHAT and CDR2 FQNNGV. CDR3 in DNA: TGTGCCAGCAGCCTGATTCCGGGACAGGGGGAAGATACGCAGTATTTT. It encodes CASSLIPGQGEDTQYF.

The chain combines TRBV6-1 with TRBJ1-1, with 7 positions matching TRBD1. The CDR3 is 15 amino acids. Germline CDR1 is MNHNS and CDR2 is SASEGT. The V gene end was trimmed by 3 bases and the J gene end by 3 bases; junction bases not matched to a gene: 7. The CDR3 nucleotides read TGTGCCAGCAGTGAGGGACAGCGCAGTCACACTGAAGCTTTCTTT. This gives the protein CASSEGQRSHTEAFF.

The V and J genes are TRBV2 and TRBJ2-1; a weak D match, TRBD2 (7 bases). Deletions cut 4 bases from V and 7 bases from J, with 14 bases between. The germline gives CDR1 SNHLY, CDR2 FYNNEI. The CDR3 sequence is 14 residues long. CDR3 bases: TGTGCCAGCAGTGTCTTTGGGAGGGGGAATGAGCAGTTCTTC. Protein: CASSVFGRGNEQFF. The variable domain in full, with the rest retrieved from reference TRBV2 and TRBJ2-1, is EPEVTQTPSHQVTQMGQEVILRCVPISNHLYFYWYRQILGQKVEFLVSFYNNEISEKSEIFDDQFSVERPDGSNFTLKIRSTKLEDSAMYFCASSVFGRGNEQFFGPGTRLTVL.

The chain is built from TRBV18 and TRBJ2-2; the match to TRBD2 covers 10 bases. The CDR3 contains 17 residues. J was trimmed by 2 bases and V by 4 bases; bases with no gene match: 7. Germline V gives CDR1 KGHSH, CDR2 LQKENI. The CDR3 bases are TGTGCCAGCTCACAGCTTTGGACTAGCGGAAACACCGGGGAGCTGTTTTTT. It specifies CASSQLWTSGNTGELFF. Looking up the rest from reference TRBV18 and TRBJ2-2 gives the full variable domain: NAGVMQNPRHLVRRRGQEARLRCSPMKGHSHVYWYRQLPEEGLKFMVYLQKENIIDESGMPKERFSAEFPKEGPSILRIQQVVRGDSAAYFCASSQLWTSGNTGELFFGEGSRLTVL.

V usage is TRBV7-2 and J usage is TRBJ2-2, with 8 bases fitting TRBD1. The CDR3 covers 14 residues. Germline V gene data show CDR1 as SGHTA and CDR2 as FQGNSA. J gave up 7 bases and V 4 bases, and 5 bases lay outside the gene matches. CDR3 in amino acids: CASSSDRGSGELFF. For the CDR3, the DNA is TGTGCCAGCAGCTCAGACAGGGGTAGCGGGGAGCTGTTTTTT.

The chain joins TRBV19 to TRBJ1-2, with D hard to call. Germline CDR1 and CDR2: LNHDA and SQIVND (reference sequence). CDR3 length: 14 residues. Trimming removed 7 bases at V and 5 bases at J, with 17 bases between. The CDR3 nucleotides read TGTGCCAGTACCAATTTCAATCGTCCTTATGGCTACACCTTC. It is translated as CASTNFNRPYGYTF.

The J gene is TRBJ2-7, the V gene TRBV29-1; D may be TRBD2 (5 bases). The CDR3 consists of 12 residues. CDR1 SQVTM and CDR2 ANQGSEA come from the germline V gene. With 6 bases removed from V and 6 bases from J, the gap between germline ends came to 15 bases. The CDR3 coding sequence is TGCAGCGTCGGGGAAACAGTTCTCGAGCAGTACTTC. The encoded protein is CSVGETVLEQYF.

The V call is TRBV7-9, the J call TRBJ2-1, with a weak D call TRBD1 (5 bases). The V end lost 5 bases, the J end lost 7 bases, and 18 bases lay between the germline ends. The length of the CDR3 is 15 residues. Germline assignment: CDR1 SEHNR and CDR2 FQNEAQ (reference sequence). The CDR3 protein is CASSPKGQGLNEQFF. In nucleotides, the CDR3 is TGTGCCAGCAGCCCCAAGGGGCAGGGCCTTAATGAGCAGTTCTTC.